This T cell receptor beta chain was obtained from a study of OX40 agonist ivuxolimab in advanced cancers. Overall study context: Partial responses were achieved by three patients, of whom one had hepatocellular carcinoma and two had cutaneous melanoma.

Profiled with immunoSEQ multiplex PCR; TCRdb holds only in-frame clones, not every one. The repertoire includes about 64,000 clones, approximately 88% of them detected once, and 2.8% sits in the top ten. General observations from the study: There were, on average, more expanded clones in CD8+ T cells than in CD4+.

Details on this clone: The antigen is undetermined.

This CDR3 has 15 residues. The input for sequencing was CD4+ or CD8+ T cells sorted from blood, taken in a trial of the OX40 agonist ivuxolimab. This receptor was taken from an adult with an advanced solid tumor such as melanoma, head and neck, liver or kidney cancer. This rearrangement joins TRBV21-1 to TRBJ2-1; the table names TRBD2, a call not compared with the DNA. TRBV21-1 is assigned pseudogene status. The CDR3 is CASTKTSGSYNEQFF. CDR3 DNA sequence: TGTGCCAGCACCAAAACTAGCGGTTCCTACAATGAGCAGTTCTTC.